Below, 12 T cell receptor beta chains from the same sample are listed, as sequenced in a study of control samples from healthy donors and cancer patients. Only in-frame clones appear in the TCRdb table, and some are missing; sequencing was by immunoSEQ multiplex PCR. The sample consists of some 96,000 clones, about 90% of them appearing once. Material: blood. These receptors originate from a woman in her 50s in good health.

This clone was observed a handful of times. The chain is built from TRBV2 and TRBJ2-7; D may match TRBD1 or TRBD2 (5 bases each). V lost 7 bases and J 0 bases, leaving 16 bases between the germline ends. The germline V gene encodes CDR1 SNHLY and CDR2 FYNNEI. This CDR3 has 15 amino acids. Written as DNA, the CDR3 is TGTGCCAGCACCGAGGACGGGACGAACTCCTACGAGCAGTACTTC. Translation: CASTEDGTNSYEQYF.

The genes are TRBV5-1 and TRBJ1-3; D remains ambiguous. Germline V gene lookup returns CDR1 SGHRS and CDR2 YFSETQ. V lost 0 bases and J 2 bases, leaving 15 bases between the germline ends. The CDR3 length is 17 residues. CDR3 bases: TGCGCCAGCAGCTTGGGAAGCGGGGTCGCCGCTGGAAACACCATATATTTT. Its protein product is CASSLGSGVAAGNTIYF.

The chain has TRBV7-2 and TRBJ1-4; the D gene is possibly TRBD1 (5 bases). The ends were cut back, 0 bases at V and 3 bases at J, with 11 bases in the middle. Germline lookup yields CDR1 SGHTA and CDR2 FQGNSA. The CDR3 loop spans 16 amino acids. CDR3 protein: CASSLAPTEANEKLFF. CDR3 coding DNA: TGTGCCAGCAGCTTAGCCCCGACAGAGGCTAATGAAAAACTGTTTTTT.

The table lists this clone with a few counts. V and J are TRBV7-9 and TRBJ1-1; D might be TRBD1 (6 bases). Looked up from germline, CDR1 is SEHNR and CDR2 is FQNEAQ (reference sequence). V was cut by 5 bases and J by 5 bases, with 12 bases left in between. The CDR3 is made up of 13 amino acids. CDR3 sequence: CASSLTGQTEAFF. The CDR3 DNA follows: TGTGCCAGCAGCCTGACAGGACAGACTGAAGCTTTCTTT.

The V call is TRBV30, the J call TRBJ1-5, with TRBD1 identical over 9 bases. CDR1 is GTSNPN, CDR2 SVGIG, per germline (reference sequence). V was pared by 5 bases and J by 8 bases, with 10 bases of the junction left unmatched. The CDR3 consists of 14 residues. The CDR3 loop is CAWATGGNSKPQHF. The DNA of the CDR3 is TGTGCCTGGGCAACAGGGGGCAACTCCAAGCCCCAGCATTTT.

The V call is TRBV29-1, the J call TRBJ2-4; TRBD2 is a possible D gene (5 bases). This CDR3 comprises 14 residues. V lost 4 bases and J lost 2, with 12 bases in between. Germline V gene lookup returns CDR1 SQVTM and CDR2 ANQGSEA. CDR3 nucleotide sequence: TGCAGCGTTGCGGCGACGGGGACCAAAAACATTCAGTACTTC. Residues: CSVAATGTKNIQYF.

The CDR3 DNA is TGTGCCAGCAACATCCAGGGAGGCAATCAGCCCCAGCATTTT. Residues: CASNIQGGNQPQHF. The gene calls are TRBV6-6 and TRBJ1-5; D may be TRBD1 (5 bases). The V gene's germline CDR1 is MNHNY and CDR2 SVGAGI (reference sequence). The V end was cut by 7 bases, the J end by 2 bases, with 12 bases between. CDR3 length equals 14 residues.

The CDR3 region has the DNA TGTGCCACCAGTGATTCACCAGGGAGCCCCGGGGAGCTGTTTTTT. Its protein is CATSDSPGSPGELFF. The chain has TRBV24-1 and TRBJ2-2; D tentatively fits TRBD1 or TRBD2 (5 bases each). The germline CDR1 and CDR2 sequences are KGHDR and SFDVKD. The CDR3 spans 15 residues. The V and J ends lost 2 bases and 6 bases respectively, with 12 bases between them.

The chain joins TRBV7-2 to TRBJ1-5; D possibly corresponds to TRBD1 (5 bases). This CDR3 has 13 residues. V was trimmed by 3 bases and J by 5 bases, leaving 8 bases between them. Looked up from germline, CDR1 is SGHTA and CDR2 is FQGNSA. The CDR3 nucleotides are TGTGCCAGCAGCTTTGGGGGGGATCAGCCCCAGCATTTT. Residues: CASSFGGDQPQHF.

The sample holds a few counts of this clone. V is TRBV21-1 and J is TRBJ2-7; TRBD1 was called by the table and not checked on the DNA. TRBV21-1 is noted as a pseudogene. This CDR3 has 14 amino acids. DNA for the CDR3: TGTGCCAGCCGAACCGCCAGGGGCAAATACGAGCAGTACGTC. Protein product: CASRTARGKYEQYV.

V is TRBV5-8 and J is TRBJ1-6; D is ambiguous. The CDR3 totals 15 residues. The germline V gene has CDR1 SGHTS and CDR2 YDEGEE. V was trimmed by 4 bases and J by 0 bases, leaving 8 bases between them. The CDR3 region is CASSQESSYNSPLHF. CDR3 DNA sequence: TGTGCCAGCAGCCAGGAAAGCTCCTATAATTCACCCCTCCACTTT.

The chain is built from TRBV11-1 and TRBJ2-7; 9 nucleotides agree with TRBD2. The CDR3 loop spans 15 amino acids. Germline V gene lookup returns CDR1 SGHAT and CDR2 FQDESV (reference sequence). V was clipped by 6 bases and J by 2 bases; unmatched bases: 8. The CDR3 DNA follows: TGTGCCAGCAGTCCCCGGGCTAGCGGGACCTACGAGCAGTACGTC. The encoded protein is CASSPRASGTYEQYV.